This is a list of T cell receptor beta chains from one sample in a study of neurological immune-mediated disorders. Via MiXCR, TCRdb re-called the 5' RACE reads, giving one row per CDR3 protein. The table shows about 80,000 distinct CDR3 sequences, with 4.3% occurring only once. Input material: PBMCs. Source of these receptors: a woman aged 60-75 years with multiple sclerosis. Each CDR3 is given with its conserved first and last residue. Each record gives: clone size, V gene, D gene, J gene, CDR3 protein, CDR3 DNA. A D gene is named only where the DNA matches it firmly. Clone size is given for some rows only: seen once, a few or many times, or a class if the clone is expanded.

many	TRBV4-2	.	TRBJ2-7	CASSQDERAYEQYF	TGTGCCAGCAGCCAAGATGAACGGGCTTACGAGCAGTACTTC
many	TRBV7-2	TRBD2	TRBJ2-2	CASRQIAGRAGELFF	TGTGCCAGCAGGCAAATAGCGGGGCGGGCCGGGGAGCTGTTTTTT
many	TRBV29-1	TRBD1	TRBJ1-1	CSVKSGGQGAMNTEAFF	TGCAGCGTCAAGAGCGGTGGGCAGGGGGCGATGAACACTGAAGCTTTCTTT
many	TRBV5-5	.	TRBJ1-5	CASSPILGEGRHNQPQHF	TGTGCCAGCAGCCCCATCCTAGGCGAAGGTAGGCACAATCAGCCCCAGCATTTT
many	TRBV9	.	TRBJ2-3	CASSVSQGRTQYF	TGTGCCAGCAGCGTATCGCAGGGACGGACGCAGTATTTT
.	TRBV15	.	TRBJ1-5	CATSRDRSNQPQHF	TGTGCCACCAGCAGAGATAGAAGCAATCAGCCCCAGCATTTT
few	TRBV19	.	TRBJ1-1	CASSIKATNTEAFF	TGTGCCAGTAGTATAAAAGCGACGAACACTGAAGCTTTCTTT
many	TRBV7-2	.	TRBJ1-3	CASSRQTTTGNTIYF	TGTGCCAGCAGCCGACAGACTACCACTGGAAACACCATATATTTT
many	TRBV5-1	.	TRBJ1-1	CASSLAIGGMNTEAFF	TGCGCCAGCAGCTTGGCCATTGGGGGGATGAACACTGAAGCTTTCTTT
many	TRBV4-1	TRBD2	TRBJ2-1	CASSQHTSGLGNEQFF	TGCGCCAGCAGCCAACATACTAGCGGGCTGGGCAATGAGCAGTTCTTC
many	TRBV20-1	.	TRBJ2-7	CSAPDISYEQYF	TGCAGTGCTCCGGACATTTCCTACGAGCAGTACTTC
few	TRBV18	.	TRBJ1-2	CASSPLRETNYGYTF	TGTGCCAGCTCACCACTCAGAGAAACTAACTATGGCTACACCTTC
many	TRBV29-1	.	TRBJ1-1	CSAQIGQQAFF	TGCAGCGCCCAAATTGGACAGCAAGCTTTCTTT
many	TRBV20-1	TRBD1	TRBJ1-2	CSARSPDRGIYGYTF	TGCAGTGCCAGGTCCCCGGACAGGGGAATCTATGGCTACACCTTC
many	TRBV25-1	.	TRBJ1-3	CASISLGNTIYF	TGTGCCAGCATATCTCTTGGAAACACCATATATTTT
many	TRBV27	.	TRBJ2-3	CASSLSTDQNTQYF	TGTGCCAGCAGTTTATCGACAGATCAGAATACGCAGTATTTT
few	TRBV18	.	TRBJ1-1	CASSPELASGTEAFF	TGTGCCAGCTCACCAGAGTTAGCTTCTGGCACTGAAGCTTTCTTT
many	TRBV25-1	.	TRBJ1-5	CASSLKGQPQHF	TGTGCCAGCTCACTTAAGGGTCAGCCCCAGCATTTT
many	TRBV4-1	.	TRBJ2-6	CASSQGVVAGLAGANVLTF	TGCGCCAGCAGCCAAGGGGTGGTGGCAGGGTTGGCTGGGGCCAACGTCCTGACTTTC
.	TRBV10-2	.	TRBJ2-1	CASSDWGLYNEQFF	TGCGCCAGCAGTGATTGGGGTCTTTACAATGAGCAGTTCTTC
many	TRBV5-1	.	TRBJ2-7	CASSLRGAAYEQYF	TGCGCCAGCAGCTTGCGGGGGGCCGCCTACGAGCAGTACTTC
many	TRBV12-3/TRBV12-4	.	TRBJ1-2	CASIEGGLGYGYTF	TGTGCCAGCATCGAAGGGGGGTTGGGTTATGGCTACACCTTC
few	TRBV6-2/TRBV6-3	TRBD1	TRBJ1-5	CASTEWDRGGNQPQHF	TGTGCCAGCACTGAGTGGGACAGGGGTGGCAATCAGCCCCAGCATTTT
many	TRBV10-3	.	TRBJ2-1	CAISESTSTFSYNEQFF	TGTGCCATCAGTGAGTCGACTTCTACGTTCTCCTACAATGAGCAGTTCTTC
many	TRBV7-9	.	TRBJ2-2	CASSLAGELFF	TGTGCCAGCAGCTTGGCCGGGGAGCTGTTTTTT
many	TRBV10-3	.	TRBJ2-5	CAIKGGYQETQYF	TGTGCCATCAAGGGGGGGTACCAAGAGACCCAGTACTTC
many	TRBV14	.	TRBJ2-6	CASSPLVGESSGANVLTF	TGTGCCAGCAGCCCGCTAGTGGGAGAATCCTCTGGGGCCAACGTCCTGACTTTC
many	TRBV20-1	.	TRBJ2-5	CSARDLTSPETQYF	TGCAGTGCGAGGGACCTAACTAGCCCGGAGACCCAGTACTTC
many	TRBV30	.	TRBJ2-3	CAWVAAGRGTQYF	TGTGCCTGGGTTGCGGCGGGGCGTGGTACGCAGTATTTT
many	TRBV5-1	.	TRBJ1-3	CASSPGDSGNTIYF	TGCGCCAGCAGTCCGGGGGACTCTGGAAACACCATATATTTT
many	TRBV20-1	TRBD1	TRBJ1-2	CSARNRGDYGYTF	TGCAGTGCTCGAAACAGGGGAGACTATGGCTACACCTTC
many	TRBV12-3/TRBV12-4	.	TRBJ1-5	CASSVGGQSNQPQHF	TGTGCCAGCAGTGTCGGGGGGCAGAGCAATCAGCCCCAGCATTTT